Each of the 20 T cell receptor beta chains below was sequenced from the same sample in a study of CD8 T cells in ankylosing spondylitis. MiXCR, applied by TCRdb to the 5' RACE reads, yields one record per CDR3 protein. The sample lists around 75,000 distinct CDR3 sequences; over 4% were seen once. The specimen sequenced was blood, either unsorted or a sorted T cell fraction (not recorded which). These receptor sequences come from a male donor with ankylosing spondylitis or in good health (not recorded which).

This clonotype was seen many times. The J gene is TRBJ1-2, the V gene TRBV7-8; D uncertain. Germline V lookup: CDR1 SGHVS, CDR2 FQNEAQ. The CDR3 totals 14 residues. V was shortened by 1 base and J by 0 bases, with 6 bases between the two germline ends. For the CDR3, the DNA is TGTGCCAGCAGCTTAGACAGTACTAACTATGGCTACACCTTC. It yields the protein CASSLDSTNYGYTF.

At least ten counts were recorded for this clonotype. V gene TRBV12-3 or TRBV12-4 combines with J gene TRBJ2-7; D not resolved. V lost 6 bases to trimming and J lost 0 bases, with 15 bases between them. The CDR3 has 15 amino acids. CDR3 loop: CASSSRSSNSYEQYF. CDR3 bases: TGTGCCAGCAGCTCTAGGAGCAGTAACTCCTACGAGCAGTACTTC.

This clonotype was counted many times. The chain joins TRBV20-1 to TRBJ2-1, with TRBD2 matching over 7 bases. This CDR3 spans 13 amino acids. Germline values: CDR1 DFQATT, CDR2 SNEGSKA (reference sequence). After removal of 5 bases from V and 3 bases from J, the junction contained 4 bases not matched to a gene. The CDR3 is CSAGREDYNEQFF. The CDR3 nucleotides read TGCAGTGCTGGCCGGGAGGACTACAATGAGCAGTTCTTC.

This clonotype was counted ten times or more. The J gene is TRBJ2-7, the V gene TRBV12-3 or TRBV12-4; 8 nucleotides match TRBD2. The ends lost 5 bases at V and 6 bases at J; junction bases unmatched: 6. The length of the CDR3 is 13 residues. The CDR3 DNA follows: TGTGCCAGCAGTATCCTCGGGGGGGGCGAGCAGTACTTC. Its protein is CASSILGGGEQYF.

This clonotype was observed at least ten times. In DNA, the CDR3 is TGTGCCACCCAGGCCACAGGGAGCACAGATACGCAGTATTTT. It translates to CATQATGSTDTQYF. J is TRBJ2-3 and V is TRBV28; D perhaps matches TRBD1 (6 bases). There are 14 residues in the CDR3. V lost 10 bases, J lost 0 bases, and 14 bases lay in between. Germline CDR1 MDHEN, CDR2 SYDVKM. The full variable domain, with the rest looked up from reference TRBV28 and TRBJ2-3, is DVKVTQSSRYLVKRTGEKVFLECVQDMDHENMFWYRQDPGLGLRLIYFSYDVKMKEKGDIPEGYSVSREKKERFSLILESASTNQTSMYLCATQATGSTDTQYFGPGTRLTVL.

In its sample, this clonotype was seen many times. The rearrangement joins TRBV5-6 to TRBJ2-1; the D call may be TRBD1 or TRBD2 (6 bases each). The CDR3 has 19 amino acids. Germline V CDR1 and CDR2: SGHDT, YYEEEE. V was cut by 1 base and J by 2 bases, with 22 bases left in between. This CDR3 is CASSLHLGSRGRAYNEQFF. CDR3 DNA: TGTGCCAGCAGCTTGCATTTAGGATCTCGGGGGCGGGCCTACAATGAGCAGTTCTTC. Supplemented by reference TRBV5-6 and TRBJ2-1, the full variable domain reads DAGVTQSPTHLIKTRGQQVTLRCSPKSGHDTVSWYQQALGQGPQFIFQYYEEEERQRGNFPDRFSGHQFPNYSSELNVNALLLGDSALYLCASSLHLGSRGRAYNEQFFGPGTRLTVL.

The table lists this clonotype with many counts. The chain has TRBV7-3 and TRBJ2-3; D is undetermined. V lost 5 bases to trimming and J lost 2 bases, with 2 bases between them. The CDR3 is 11 residues long. Germline-derived CDR1 and CDR2 are SGHTA and FQGTGA. In DNA form, the CDR3 reads TGTGCCAGCAGCAACACAGATACGCAGTATTTT. It translates to CASSNTDTQYF.

This clonotype occurred many times. V and J are TRBV12-3 or TRBV12-4 and TRBJ2-7, with a weak D call TRBD2 (7 bases). The CDR3 spans 15 residues. V was shortened by 6 bases and J by 0 bases, with 15 bases between the two germline ends. CDR3 nucleotide sequence: TGTGCCAGCAGGGGGGGCGGGGGACCCTCCTACGAGCAGTACTTC. This sequence encodes CASRGGGGPSYEQYF.

This clonotype was seen many times. The chain recombines TRBV5-1 with TRBJ2-3; 10 bases map to TRBD1. CDR3 length: 16 amino acids. Germline V lookup: CDR1 SGHRS, CDR2 YFSETQ. With V trimmed by 3 bases and J by 4 bases, 8 bases remained unmatched. The CDR3 DNA is TGCGCCAGCAGCTCCAGACAGGGGGCTAGGGCAGATACGCAGTATTTT. This gives the protein CASSSRQGARADTQYF.

This clonotype was observed many times. The rearrangement joins TRBV29-1 to TRBJ2-5, with D possibly being TRBD2 (6 bases). Germline V lookup: CDR1 SQVTM, CDR2 ANQGSEA. CDR3 size: 14 residues. V gave up 0 bases and J gave up 5 bases, with 13 bases separating them. Here the CDR3 reads CSVEDGRGRETQYF. The CDR3 bases are TGCAGCGTTGAAGATGGGCGAGGGAGGGAGACCCAGTACTTC.

In its sample, this clonotype was seen many times. The V and J genes are TRBV29-1 and TRBJ2-1, with D possibly TRBD2 on 7 matching bases. The CDR3 has 14 residues. The ends were cut back, 3 bases at V and 3 bases at J, with 12 bases in the middle. Germline V gene lookup returns CDR1 SQVTM and CDR2 ANQGSEA. This chain's CDR3 is CSVERGGNYNEQFF. In DNA form, the CDR3 reads TGCAGCGTTGAGAGGGGGGGCAACTACAATGAGCAGTTCTTC.

This clonotype has ten or more counts. V gene TRBV3-1 combines with J gene TRBJ1-1, with D possibly TRBD1 on 5 matching bases. Germline CDR1 reads LGHDT; CDR2 reads YNNKEL (reference sequence). Trimming took off 3 bases at V and 1 base at J, with 15 bases between the two ends. CDR3 size: 16 residues. The CDR3 reads CASSHRVSGGNTEAFF. The CDR3 bases are TGTGCCAGCAGCCACAGGGTTTCGGGTGGGAACACTGAAGCTTTCTTT.

This clonotype was picked up many times. J is TRBJ2-5 and V is TRBV10-3; D is undetermined. Germline-derived CDR1 and CDR2 are ENHRY and SYGVKD. The V end lost 0 bases, the J end lost 5 bases, and 13 bases lay between the germline ends. The CDR3 is 15 residues long. In DNA, the CDR3 is TGTGCCATCAGTGAGTCTGCTTACTCACGGGAGACCCAGTACTTC. As protein: CAISESAYSRETQYF.

This clonotype was recorded many times. The genes are TRBV20-1 and TRBJ2-7; 10 bases are shared with TRBD2. CDR1 and CDR2 from the germline V gene are DFQATT and SNEGSKA (reference sequence). This CDR3 has 14 residues. The J segment lost 6 bases and the V segment lost 0 bases, leaving 5 bases of the junction unmatched. The CDR3: CSARDERGGREQYF. DNA of the CDR3: TGCAGTGCTAGAGATGAGCGGGGGGGCCGCGAGCAGTACTTC.

This clonotype turned up a few times. V usage is TRBV11-3 and J usage is TRBJ2-1; perhaps D is TRBD1 or TRBD2 (5 bases each). The CDR3 sequence is 11 residues long. CDR1 and CDR2 from the germline V gene are SGHNT and YENEEA. Deletions cut 5 bases from V and 12 bases from J, with 11 bases between. The CDR3 reads CASSPEGSQFF. In DNA, the CDR3 is TGTGCCAGCAGCCCTGAGGGGTCGCAGTTCTTC.

Ten or more counts support this clonotype. V usage is TRBV10-3 and J usage is TRBJ2-7; 8 bases map to TRBD1. The junction had 9 bases not matched to a gene; V was cut back by 2 bases and J by 3 bases. CDR1 ENHRY and CDR2 SYGVKD come from the germline V gene. The CDR3 has 16 residues. The CDR3 bases are TGTGCCATCAGTGAGATGACAGGGGCGGTCGACTACGAGCAGTACTTC. This sequence encodes CAISEMTGAVDYEQYF.

At least ten counts were recorded for this clonotype. The CDR3 nucleotides are TGCGCCAGCAGCTTGGTGAGGACTAGCGGCGGGACCTACAATGAGCAGTTCTTC. Protein product: CASSLVRTSGGTYNEQFF. The J gene is TRBJ2-1, the V gene TRBV5-1; 10 nucleotides align to TRBD2. The CDR3 sequence is 18 residues long. The junction had 8 bases not matched to a gene; V was cut back by 0 bases and J by 2 bases. Germline CDR1 reads SGHRS; CDR2 reads YFSETQ.

This clonotype has ten or more counts. The chain is built from TRBV4-1 and TRBJ1-1; 9 nucleotides agree with TRBD1. This CDR3 is 15 amino acids long. With V trimmed by 5 bases and J by 4 bases, 8 bases remained unmatched. CDR1 MGHRA and CDR2 YSYEKL come from the germline V gene. The CDR3 sequence: CASSEGTGTGTEAFF. The CDR3 DNA follows: TGCGCCAGCAGCGAGGGGACAGGGACGGGCACTGAAGCTTTCTTT.

At least ten counts were recorded for this clonotype. V and J are TRBV28 and TRBJ2-7, with D possibly being TRBD1 (6 bases). The CDR3 covers 15 residues. Trimming took 0 bases from V and 0 from J, leaving 9 bases between them. Germline V gene lookup returns CDR1 MDHEN and CDR2 SYDVKM. CDR3 coding DNA: TGTGCCAGCAGTTTATGGACAGGAAGCTCCTACGAGCAGTACTTC. Its translation: CASSLWTGSSYEQYF. The complete variable domain, with remaining parts taken from reference TRBV28 and TRBJ2-7, reads DVKVTQSSRYLVKRTGEKVFLECVQDMDHENMFWYRQDPGLGLRLIYFSYDVKMKEKGDIPEGYSVSREKKERFSLILESASTNQTSMYLCASSLWTGSSYEQYFGPGTRLTVT.

The sample holds many counts of this clonotype. This CDR3 reads CASSKTSVDTYEQYF. The CDR3 nucleotides read TGTGCCAGTAGTAAAACCTCAGTGGACACCTACGAGCAGTACTTC. The chain joins TRBV19 to TRBJ2-7; TRBD1 might be the D (5 bases). The germline gives CDR1 LNHDA, CDR2 SQIVND (reference sequence). CDR3 length equals 15 residues. V shed 4 bases and J shed 2 bases, with 15 bases lying between them.